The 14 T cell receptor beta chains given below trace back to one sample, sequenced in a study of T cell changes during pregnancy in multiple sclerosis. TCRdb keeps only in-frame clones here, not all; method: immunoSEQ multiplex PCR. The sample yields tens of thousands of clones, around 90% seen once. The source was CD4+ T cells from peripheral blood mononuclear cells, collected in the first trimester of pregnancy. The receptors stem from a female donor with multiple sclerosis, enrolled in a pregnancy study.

This CDR3 reads CASRDSNTGELFF. CDR3 in DNA: TGTGCCAGCCGGGACTCAAACACCGGGGAGCTGTTTTTT. V and J are TRBV6-6 and TRBJ2-2; possibly TRBD2 for D (6 bases). The germline gives CDR1 MNHNY, CDR2 SVGAGI (reference sequence). V shed 8 bases and J shed 2 bases, with 9 bases lying between them. The CDR3 is 13 residues long.

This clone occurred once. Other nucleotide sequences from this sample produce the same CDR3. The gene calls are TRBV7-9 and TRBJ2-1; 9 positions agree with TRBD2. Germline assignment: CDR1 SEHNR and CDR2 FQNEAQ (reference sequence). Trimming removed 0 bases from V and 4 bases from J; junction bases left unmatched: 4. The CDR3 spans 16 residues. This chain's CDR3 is CASSLALAGTYNEQFF. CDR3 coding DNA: TGTGCCAGCAGCTTAGCGCTAGCGGGGACATACAATGAGCAGTTCTTC.

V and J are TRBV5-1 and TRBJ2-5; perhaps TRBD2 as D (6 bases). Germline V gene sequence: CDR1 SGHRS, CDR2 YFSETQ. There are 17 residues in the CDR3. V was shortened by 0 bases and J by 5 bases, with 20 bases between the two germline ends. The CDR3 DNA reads TGCGCCAGCAGCTTGGCCGAGACTAGTTTTCTTCCCGAGACCCAGTACTTC. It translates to CASSLAETSFLPETQYF.

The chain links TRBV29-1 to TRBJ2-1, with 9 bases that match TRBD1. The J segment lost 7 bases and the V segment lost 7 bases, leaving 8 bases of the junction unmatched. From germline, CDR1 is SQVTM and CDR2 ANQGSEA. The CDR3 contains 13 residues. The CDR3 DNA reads TGCAGCGGGGACAGGGCCTTTGGGAATGAGCAGTTCTTC. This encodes CSGDRAFGNEQFF.

DNA of the CDR3: TGTGCCAGTAGTGTCCCACCGAGCCAGGGGGACAATGAGCAGTTCTTC. This codes for CASSVPPSQGDNEQFF. The chain has TRBV19 and TRBJ2-1, with 7 bases fitting TRBD1. Germline V gene lookup returns CDR1 LNHDA and CDR2 SQIVND (reference sequence). There are 16 residues in the CDR3. J lost 5 bases, V lost 5 bases, and 12 bases had no gene match.

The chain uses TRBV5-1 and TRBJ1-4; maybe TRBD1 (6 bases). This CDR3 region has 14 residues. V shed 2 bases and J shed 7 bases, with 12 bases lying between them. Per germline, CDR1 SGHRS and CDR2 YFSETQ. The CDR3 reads CASSFVGAGEKLFF. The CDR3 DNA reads TGCGCCAGCAGCTTTGTGGGGGCGGGTGAAAAACTGTTTTTT.

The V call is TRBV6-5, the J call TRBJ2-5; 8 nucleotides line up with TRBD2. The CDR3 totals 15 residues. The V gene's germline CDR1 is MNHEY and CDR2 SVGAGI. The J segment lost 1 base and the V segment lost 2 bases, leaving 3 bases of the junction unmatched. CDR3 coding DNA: TGTGCCAGCAGTTACCGCGGGGGGTCCCAAGAGACCCAGTACTTC. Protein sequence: CASSYRGGSQETQYF.

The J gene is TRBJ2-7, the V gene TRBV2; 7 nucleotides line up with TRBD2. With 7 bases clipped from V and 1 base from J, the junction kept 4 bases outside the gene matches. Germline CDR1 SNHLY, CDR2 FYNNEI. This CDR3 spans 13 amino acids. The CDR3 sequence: CASTGGWSYEQYF. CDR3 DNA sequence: TGTGCCAGCACGGGGGGATGGTCCTACGAGCAGTACTTC.

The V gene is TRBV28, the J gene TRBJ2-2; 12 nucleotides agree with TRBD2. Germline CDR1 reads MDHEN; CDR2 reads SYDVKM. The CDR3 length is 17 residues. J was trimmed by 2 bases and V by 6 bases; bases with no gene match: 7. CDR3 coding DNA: TGTGCCAGCAGGTACAGACTAGCGGGGGTAAACACCGGGGAGCTGTTTTTT. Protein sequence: CASRYRLAGVNTGELFF.

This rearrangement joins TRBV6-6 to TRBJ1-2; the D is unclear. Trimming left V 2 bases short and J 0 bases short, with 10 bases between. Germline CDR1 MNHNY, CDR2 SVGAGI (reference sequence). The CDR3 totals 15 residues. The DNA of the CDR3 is TGTGCCAGCAGTTACCTTAGTACAGCTAACTATGGCTACACCTTC. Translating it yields CASSYLSTANYGYTF.

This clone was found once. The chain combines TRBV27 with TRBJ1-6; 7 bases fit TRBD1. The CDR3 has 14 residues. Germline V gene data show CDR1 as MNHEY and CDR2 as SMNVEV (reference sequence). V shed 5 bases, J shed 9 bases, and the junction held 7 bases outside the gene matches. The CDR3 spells CASSLDRESSPLHF. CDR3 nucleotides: TGTGCCAGCAGTCTTGACAGGGAGAGTTCACCCCTCCACTTT.

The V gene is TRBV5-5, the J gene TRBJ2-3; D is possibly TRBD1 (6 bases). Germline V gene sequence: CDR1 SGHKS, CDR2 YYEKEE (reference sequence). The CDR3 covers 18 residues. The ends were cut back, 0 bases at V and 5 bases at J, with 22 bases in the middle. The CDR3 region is CASSLVAGAFGELDTQYF. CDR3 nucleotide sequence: TGTGCCAGCAGCTTGGTCGCAGGGGCTTTTGGTGAGCTAGATACGCAGTATTTT.

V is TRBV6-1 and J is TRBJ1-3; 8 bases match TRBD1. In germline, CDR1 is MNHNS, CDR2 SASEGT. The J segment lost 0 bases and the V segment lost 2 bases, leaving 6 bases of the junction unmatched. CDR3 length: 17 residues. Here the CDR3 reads CASSERWTGFSGNTIYF. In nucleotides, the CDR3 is TGTGCCAGCAGTGAACGATGGACAGGGTTCTCTGGAAACACCATATATTTT.

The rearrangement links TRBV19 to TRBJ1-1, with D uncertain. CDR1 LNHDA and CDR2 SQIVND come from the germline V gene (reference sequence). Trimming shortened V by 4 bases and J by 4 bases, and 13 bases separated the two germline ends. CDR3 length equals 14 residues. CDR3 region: CASSRYGESTEAFF. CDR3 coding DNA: TGTGCCAGTAGTAGATACGGGGAGAGCACTGAAGCTTTCTTT.